Following are 14 T cell receptor beta chains from one sample sequenced in a study of blood T cells in healthy people across ages. Using a J-beta primer mix together with a sample-barcoded 5' primer, a second PCR was run for about 7 to 12 cycles. TCRdb reanalysed the 5' RACE reads using MiXCR and keeps one entry per CDR3 protein. The sample yields a few hundred thousand distinct CDR3 sequences, 45% to 60% seen once. Source material: blood. These receptors all come from a man aged 55 to 69 in good health.

The gene calls are TRBV12-3 or TRBV12-4 and TRBJ2-2; 8 nucleotides agree with TRBD1. Trimming took 6 bases from V and 5 from J; bases not matched to a gene: 5. The CDR3 runs 14 residues. CDR3 in amino acids: CASSGQGWTGELFF. The CDR3 region has the DNA TGTGCCAGCAGCGGACAGGGTTGGACCGGGGAGCTGTTTTTT.

The chain recombines TRBV7-2 with TRBJ2-5, with 8 bases identical to TRBD2. Germline lookup yields CDR1 SGHTA and CDR2 FQGNSA. Trimming took 3 bases from V and 7 from J; bases not matched to a gene: 19. The CDR3 covers 18 residues. The CDR3 region is CASSFLRTSGGGIATQYF. The CDR3 bases are TGTGCCAGCAGCTTTTTGAGAACTAGCGGAGGGGGGATAGCGACCCAGTACTTC.

V and J are TRBV20-1 and TRBJ1-6; possibly TRBD1 for D (5 bases). This CDR3 is built from 14 residues. Germline V gene lookup returns CDR1 DFQATT and CDR2 SNEGSKA (reference sequence). The V and J ends lost 4 bases and 7 bases respectively, with 14 bases between them. The CDR3 region is CSATPMGTNSPLHF. In DNA, the CDR3 is TGCAGTGCTACCCCCATGGGGACGAATTCACCCCTCCACTTT.

This clonotype was observed a few times. The rearrangement links TRBV4-2 to TRBJ2-3; D is unresolved. Germline CDR1 is LGHNA and CDR2 is YNFKEQ. Trimming stripped 3 bases from V and 11 bases from J, with 12 bases between. The CDR3 covers 12 residues. CDR3 loop: CASSQDHFEQYF. As DNA, the CDR3 is TGTGCCAGCAGCCAGGACCATTTTGAGCAGTATTTT.

This chain connects TRBV20-1 to TRBJ2-1; 8 nucleotides line up with TRBD2. This CDR3 has 15 residues. The V and J ends lost 6 bases and 6 bases, in that order; junction bases with no gene match: 13. CDR1 and CDR2 from the germline V gene are DFQATT and SNEGSKA (reference sequence). As DNA, the CDR3 is TGCAGTGCGGGAAAAGCGGGGGATCCGGCCAATGAGCAGTTCTTC. Translating it yields CSAGKAGDPANEQFF.

This clonotype was seen repeatedly, ten times or more. The rearrangement uses TRBV2 and TRBJ2-5; D might be TRBD2 (6 bases). CDR3 size: 13 residues. V was cut by 4 bases and J by 11 bases, with 17 bases left in between. Germline values: CDR1 SNHLY, CDR2 FYNNEI. The CDR3 sequence is CASSGPASREQYF. DNA for the CDR3: TGTGCCAGCAGTGGGCCGGCCTCTCGGGAGCAGTACTTC.

This clonotype appeared many times. The genes are TRBV20-1 and TRBJ1-2; TRBD1 aligns across 8 bases. The CDR3 is 15 amino acids. Germline-derived CDR1 and CDR2 are DFQATT and SNEGSKA (reference sequence). V shed 6 bases and J 3 bases; nucleotides not matched to a gene: 12. CDR3 loop: CSAVPDRAHYYGYTF. CDR3 nucleotides: TGCAGTGCCGTCCCGGACAGGGCCCACTACTATGGCTACACCTTC.

In DNA, the CDR3 is TGTGCCAGCAGCTTCGAGGCTAGCCCCACAGATACGCAGTATTTT. Translated, it gives CASSFEASPTDTQYF. The chain uses TRBV7-2 and TRBJ2-3, with D perhaps TRBD2 (5 bases). Germline V gene sequence: CDR1 SGHTA, CDR2 FQGNSA. V was clipped by 3 bases and J by 2 bases, with 12 bases between them. This CDR3 is built from 15 residues.

The chain couples TRBV30 to TRBJ2-5; D gene unclear. The CDR3 spans 12 residues. V gave up 5 bases and J gave up 4 bases, with 11 bases separating them. In germline, CDR1 is GTSNPN, CDR2 SVGIG (reference sequence). CDR3 sequence (DNA): TGTGCCTGGTTATCCGCTGGAGAGACCCAGTACTTC. Residues: CAWLSAGETQYF.

The chain couples TRBV6-2 or TRBV6-3 to TRBJ2-4; 8 positions agree with TRBD2. The DNA end lines up better with TRBJ2-5; the J call may be wrong. Germline V gene sequence: CDR1 MNHEY, CDR2 SVGEGT. This CDR3 region has 16 residues. CDR3: CASSKGTGGAIETQYF. DNA of the CDR3: TGTGCCAGCAGTAAGGGGACCGGGGGGGCCATAGAGACCCAGTACTTC.

This clonotype was picked up a small number of times. This chain joins TRBV2 and TRBJ2-5, with TRBD2 matching 10 bases. CDR3 length: 15 residues. Germline V gene sequence: CDR1 SNHLY, CDR2 FYNNEI. Trimming at V came to 6 bases and at J to 0 bases, leaving 4 bases not matched to a gene. As DNA, the CDR3 is TGTGCCAGCAGACTTGGACTAGCGGACCAAGAGACCCAGTACTTC. It yields the protein CASRLGLADQETQYF.

The V and J genes are TRBV25-1 and TRBJ2-5; the match to TRBD1 covers 11 bases. The CDR3 covers 15 residues. Per the germline V gene, CDR1 is MGHDK and CDR2 is SYGVNS. J lost 1 base, V lost 4 bases, and 2 bases had no gene match. This CDR3 is CASSGGTGGQETQYF. CDR3 in DNA: TGTGCCAGCAGTGGGGGGACAGGGGGCCAAGAGACCCAGTACTTC.

The chain is built from TRBV7-6 and TRBJ2-1, with TRBD2 matching over 7 bases. The CDR3 is 17 amino acids. J was trimmed by 2 bases and V by 1 base; bases with no gene match: 8. Germline assignment: CDR1 SGHVS and CDR2 FNYEAQ. The CDR3 nucleotides read TGTGCCAGCAGCTTAGTGGCTAGCGGCACCCCCTACAATGAGCAGTTCTTC. Translating gives CASSLVASGTPYNEQFF.

This clonotype was found a few times. This chain uses TRBV20-1 with TRBJ2-7, with TRBD2 matching 9 bases. J gave up 3 bases and V 7 bases, and 7 bases lay outside the gene matches. Germline CDR1 is DFQATT and CDR2 is SNEGSKA (reference sequence). This CDR3 has 13 residues. The CDR3 reads CSGPSGKSYEQYF. The CDR3 nucleotides read TGCAGTGGCCCTAGCGGGAAAAGCTACGAGCAGTACTTC.